This T cell receptor beta chain comes out of a study of radiation and T cells in renal cell carcinoma. Time point here: blood 2 weeks post-SBRT. As to treatment: 15 Gy SBRT to primary tumor, nephrectomy 4 weeks later. The tumor was a clear cell renal cell carcinoma. Study-level results: In blood, top tumor clones expanded by 2 weeks, shrinking by 4.

For this clone: What it binds is unknown.

V lost 2 bases and J lost 2, with 10 bases in between. CDR3 size: 14 residues. The germline CDR1 and CDR2 sequences are KGHSH and LQKENI. The repertoire was sequenced with immunoSEQ multiplex PCR; TCRdb's copy has only in-frame clones and lacks some. The sample carries some 130,000 clones, over 75% recorded once. The rearrangement links TRBV18 to TRBJ2-7, with D tentatively TRBD1 (6 bases). The sample was blood, taken from a patient whose treatment included radiotherapy and nephrectomy. The sequence was collected from a woman between 55 and 75 years old with renal cell carcinoma. CDR3 protein: CASSPKGDTYEQYF. CDR3 bases: TGTGCCAGCTCACCAAAGGGGGACACCTACGAGCAGTACTTC.